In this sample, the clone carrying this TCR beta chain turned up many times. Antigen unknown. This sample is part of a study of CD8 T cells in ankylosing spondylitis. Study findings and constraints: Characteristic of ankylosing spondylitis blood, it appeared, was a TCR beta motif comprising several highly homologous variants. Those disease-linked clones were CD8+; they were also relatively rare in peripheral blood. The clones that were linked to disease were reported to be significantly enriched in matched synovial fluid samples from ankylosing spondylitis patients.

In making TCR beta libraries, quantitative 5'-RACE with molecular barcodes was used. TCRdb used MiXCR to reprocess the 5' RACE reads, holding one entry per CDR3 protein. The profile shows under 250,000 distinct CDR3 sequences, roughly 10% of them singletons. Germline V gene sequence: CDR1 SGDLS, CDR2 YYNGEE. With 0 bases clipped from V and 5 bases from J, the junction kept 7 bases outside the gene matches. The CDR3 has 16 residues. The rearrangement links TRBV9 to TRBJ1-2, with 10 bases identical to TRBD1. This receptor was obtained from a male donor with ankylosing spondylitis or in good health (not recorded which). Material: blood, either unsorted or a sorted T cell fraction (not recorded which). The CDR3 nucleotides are TGTGCCAGCAGCGTAGTTTGGGGGACAGGGGAATATGGCTACACCTTC. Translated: CASSVVWGTGEYGYTF.